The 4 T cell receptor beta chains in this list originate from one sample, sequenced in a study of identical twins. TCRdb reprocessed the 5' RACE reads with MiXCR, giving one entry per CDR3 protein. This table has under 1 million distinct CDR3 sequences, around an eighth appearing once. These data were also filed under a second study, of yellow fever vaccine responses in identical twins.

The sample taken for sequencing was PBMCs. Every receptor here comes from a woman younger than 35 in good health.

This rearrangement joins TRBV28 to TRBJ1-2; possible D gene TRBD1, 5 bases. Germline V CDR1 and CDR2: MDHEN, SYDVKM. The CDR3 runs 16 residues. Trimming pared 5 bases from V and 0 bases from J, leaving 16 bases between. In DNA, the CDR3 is TGTGCCAGCAGTGTGAATGCGGGGGAGTCTAACTATGGCTACACCTTC. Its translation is CASSVNAGESNYGYTF.

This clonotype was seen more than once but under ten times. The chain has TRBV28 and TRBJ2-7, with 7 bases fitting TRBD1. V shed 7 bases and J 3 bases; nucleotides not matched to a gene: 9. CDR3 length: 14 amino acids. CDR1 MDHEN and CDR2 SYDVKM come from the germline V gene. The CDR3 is CASTPPGQNYEQYF. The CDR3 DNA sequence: TGTGCCAGCACTCCCCCGGGACAGAACTACGAGCAGTACTTC. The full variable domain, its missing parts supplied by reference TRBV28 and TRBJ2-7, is DVKVTQSSRYLVKRTGEKVFLECVQDMDHENMFWYRQDPGLGLRLIYFSYDVKMKEKGDIPEGYSVSREKKERFSLILESASTNQTSMYLCASTPPGQNYEQYFGPGTRLTVT.

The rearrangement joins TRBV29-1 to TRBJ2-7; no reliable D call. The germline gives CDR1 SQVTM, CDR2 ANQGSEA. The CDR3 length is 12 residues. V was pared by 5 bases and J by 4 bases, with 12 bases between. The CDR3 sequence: CSVQVPGYEQYF. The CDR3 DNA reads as TGCAGCGTTCAAGTACCTGGGTACGAGCAGTACTTC.

CDR3 residues: CASSLSRMGAYTF. The CDR3 DNA is TGTGCCAGCAGTTTAAGCAGGATGGGGGCCTACACCTTC. The chain couples TRBV27 to TRBJ1-2, with D maybe TRBD1 (6 bases). The CDR3 extends over 13 amino acids. Trimming took off 2 bases at V and 10 bases at J, with 14 bases between the two ends. CDR1 and CDR2 (germline): MNHEY, SMNVEV (reference sequence).